The 18 T cell receptor beta chains in this list originate from one sample, sequenced in a study of blood T cell repertoires in COVID-19. Clones were sequenced by immunoSEQ multiplex PCR, and TCRdb holds only the in-frame ones, with some missing. The repertoire consists of 150,000 or so clones, with 87% occurring once and the leading ten covering around 6.1%. Sequencing was carried out using peripheral blood. The receptors originated from an elderly man with acute or convalescent COVID-19.

The chain recombines TRBV5-1 with TRBJ2-1; D is perhaps TRBD2 (6 bases). V lost 0 bases and J lost 8, with 9 bases in between. The CDR3 sequence is 13 residues long. Germline loops: CDR1 SGHRS, CDR2 YFSETQ. CDR3 protein: CASSLVGGDEQFF. The CDR3 bases are TGCGCCAGCAGCTTGGTAGGAGGGGATGAGCAGTTCTTC. Full variable domain (remainder filled in from reference TRBV5-1 and TRBJ2-1): KAGVTQTPRYLIKTRGQQVTLSCSPISGHRSVSWYQQTPGQGLQFLFEYFSETQRNKGNFPGRFSGRQFSNSRSEMNVSTLELGDSALYLCASSLVGGDEQFFGPGTRLTVL.

CDR3 in DNA: TGTGCCAGCAGCAACAAGAAAGGACTAGAGACCCAGTACTTC. It specifies CASSNKKGLETQYF. The genes are TRBV21-1 and TRBJ2-5; whether TRBD2, the table's D call, matches the DNA was not checked. TRBV21-1 is reported as a pseudogene. The length of the CDR3 is 14 residues.

This clone was picked up one time. V and J are TRBV2 and TRBJ2-5; TRBD2 might be the D (5 bases). This CDR3 contains 15 residues. The germline V and J ends were trimmed by 0 bases and 1 base, with 9 bases remaining between them. Germline CDR1 is SNHLY and CDR2 is FYNNEI. For the CDR3, the DNA is TGTGCCAGCAGTGAAGCTCTCCTAGCCCAAGAGACCCAGTACTTC. Translated, it gives CASSEALLAQETQYF.

The chain couples TRBV25-1 to TRBJ1-2, with 11 positions matching TRBD1. V gave up 5 bases and J gave up 4 bases; unmatched junction bases: 3. The CDR3 totals 14 residues. Germline assignment: CDR1 MGHDK and CDR2 SYGVNS. CDR3: CASSWGQGVYGYTF. The DNA of the CDR3 is TGTGCCAGCAGTTGGGGACAGGGGGTCTATGGCTACACCTTC.

The V gene is TRBV5-1, the J gene TRBJ1-1, with a weak D call TRBD1 (5 bases). The V and J ends lost 0 bases and 2 bases respectively, with 8 bases between them. Per germline, CDR1 SGHRS and CDR2 YFSETQ. The CDR3 is made up of 14 amino acids. CDR3 in amino acids: CASSLGRVNTEAFF. The DNA of the CDR3 is TGCGCCAGCAGCTTGGGCAGGGTTAACACTGAAGCTTTCTTT.

The chain employs TRBV18 and TRBJ1-5, with D perhaps TRBD1 (5 bases). Trimming cost V 2 bases and J 8 bases, with 10 bases left between them. The CDR3 has 13 residues. Germline assignment: CDR1 KGHSH and CDR2 LQKENI. CDR3 DNA: TGTGCCAGCTCACCAATGGGGGGAGAGCCCCAGCATTTT. Residues: CASSPMGGEPQHF.

This clone was observed once. The J gene is TRBJ1-2, the V gene TRBV6-5, with TRBD1 as a possible D gene (5 bases). This CDR3 spans 14 amino acids. The V and J ends lost 6 bases and 0 bases respectively, with 11 bases between them. Looked up from germline, CDR1 is MNHEY and CDR2 is SVGAGI. CDR3 bases: TGTGCCAGCAGCAGGGCCCCAGCTAACTATGGCTACACCTTC. Protein product: CASSRAPANYGYTF.

The chain uses TRBV5-1 and TRBJ2-2; 9 bases are a match to TRBD2. The CDR3 consists of 15 residues. V lost 2 bases, J lost 4 bases, and 3 bases stayed unmatched. Germline V lookup: CDR1 SGHRS, CDR2 YFSETQ. The CDR3 DNA reads TGCGCCAGCAGCTTTGTAGCGGGAGCCACCGGGGAGCTGTTTTTT. It yields the protein CASSFVAGATGELFF. The whole variable domain, filled in from reference TRBV5-1 and TRBJ2-2, reads KAGVTQTPRYLIKTRGQQVTLSCSPISGHRSVSWYQQTPGQGLQFLFEYFSETQRNKGNFPGRFSGRQFSNSRSEMNVSTLELGDSALYLCASSFVAGATGELFFGEGSRLTVL.

The chain uses TRBV19 and TRBJ1-2, with 9 bases lining up with TRBD1. V was pared by 2 bases and J by 1 base, with 2 bases of the junction left unmatched. The CDR3 has 15 residues. Per germline, CDR1 LNHDA and CDR2 SQIVND (reference sequence). The CDR3 DNA sequence: TGTGCCAGTAGTATATGGACAGGGGATAACTATGGCTACACCTTC. Translating it yields CASSIWTGDNYGYTF.

The chain uses TRBV7-6 and TRBJ2-7; D may be TRBD1 (5 bases). V shed 1 base and J shed 0 bases, with 10 bases lying between them. The germline V gene has CDR1 SGHVS and CDR2 FNYEAQ. The CDR3 sequence is 15 residues long. This CDR3 is CASSLETASSYEQYF. The CDR3 nucleotides are TGTGCCAGCAGCTTAGAGACAGCCAGCTCCTACGAGCAGTACTTC.

This clone was recorded once. The rearrangement joins TRBV29-1 to TRBJ2-3, with D maybe TRBD1 (6 bases). Trimming removed 4 bases at V and 0 bases at J, with 14 bases between. Germline loops: CDR1 SQVTM, CDR2 ANQGSEA. This CDR3 has 15 residues. As DNA, the CDR3 is TGCAGCGTTGGGCCACAGGGTACTAGCACAGATACGCAGTATTTT. It is translated as CSVGPQGTSTDTQYF.

The chain couples TRBV30 to TRBJ1-2, with a weak D call TRBD1 (5 bases). CDR1 is GTSNPN, CDR2 SVGIG, per germline (reference sequence). This CDR3 is built from 14 residues. Trimming took 2 bases from V and 5 from J, leaving 15 bases between them. CDR3 residues: CAWSPLGGEYGYTF. The CDR3 nucleotides read TGTGCCTGGAGTCCCTTGGGGGGAGAATATGGCTACACCTTC.

This chain links TRBV6-2 or TRBV6-3 with TRBJ2-3, with D perhaps TRBD2 (6 bases). The V gene's germline CDR1 is MNHEY and CDR2 SVGEGT. V lost 5 bases and J 3 bases, leaving 12 bases between the germline ends. CDR3 size: 14 residues. As DNA, the CDR3 is TGTGCCAGCAGTGACCAGGAGGGGACAGATACGCAGTATTTT. Translated, it gives CASSDQEGTDTQYF.

The rearrangement joins TRBV15 to TRBJ2-3, with a tentative D call TRBD2 (5 bases). The germline V gene has CDR1 LNHNV and CDR2 YYDKDF (reference sequence). The CDR3 length is 16 residues. Trimming left V 0 bases short and J 0 bases short, with 10 bases between. The CDR3 region is CATSRDGRDSTDTQYF. CDR3 DNA: TGTGCCACCAGCAGAGACGGACGGGATAGCACAGATACGCAGTATTTT.

J is TRBJ2-7 and V is TRBV13; the match to TRBD1 covers 8 bases. Germline V CDR1 and CDR2: PRHDT, FYEKMQ (reference sequence). There are 14 residues in the CDR3. With V trimmed by 6 bases and J by 5 bases, 9 bases remained unmatched. Here the CDR3 DNA reads TGTGCCAGCAGACAAGGACAGGGTCTACACGAGCAGTACTTC. It specifies CASRQGQGLHEQYF.

A word on this clone: The junction differs from germline at one of its ends, possibly a read error. V and J are TRBV7-7 and TRBJ1-5; no reliable D call. Germline V gives CDR1 SSHAT, CDR2 FNYEAQ (reference sequence). CDR3 length equals 18 residues. The CDR3 loop reads CASSLVRDLGTTNQPQHF. The CDR3 bases are TGTGCTAGCAGCTTAGTGAGGGATCTAGGAACAACCAATCAGCCCCAGCATTTT.

The rearrangement uses TRBV7-2 and TRBJ2-3, with TRBD2 matching 9 bases. The V and J ends lost 3 bases and 4 bases, in that order; junction bases with no gene match: 8. Germline V gene lookup returns CDR1 SGHTA and CDR2 FQGNSA. The CDR3 runs 16 residues. The DNA for the CDR3 is TGTGCCAGCAGCTTGGATAGCGGGGGCACATCAGATACGCAGTATTTT. Encoded protein: CASSLDSGGTSDTQYF.

CDR3 in amino acids: CASRSPGTLYSNQPQHF. CDR3 DNA sequence: TGTGCCAGCAGGTCCCCCGGGACACTTTATAGCAATCAGCCCCAGCATTTT. This chain links TRBV6-4 with TRBJ1-5; D is perhaps TRBD1 (6 bases). The CDR3 contains 17 residues. Germline assignment: CDR1 MRHNA and CDR2 SNTAGT. Trimming pared 6 bases from V and 0 bases from J, leaving 18 bases between.